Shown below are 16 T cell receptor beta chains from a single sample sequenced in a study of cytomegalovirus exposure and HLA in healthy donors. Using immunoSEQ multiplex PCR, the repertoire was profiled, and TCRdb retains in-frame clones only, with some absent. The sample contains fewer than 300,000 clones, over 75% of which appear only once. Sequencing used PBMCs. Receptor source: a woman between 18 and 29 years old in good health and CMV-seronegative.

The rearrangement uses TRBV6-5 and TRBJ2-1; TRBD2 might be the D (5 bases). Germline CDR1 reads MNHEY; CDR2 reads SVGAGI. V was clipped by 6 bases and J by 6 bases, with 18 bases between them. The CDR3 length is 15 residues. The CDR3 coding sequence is TGTGCCAGCAGCAAGGACGAGGGCCTGAGCAATGAGCAGTTCTTC. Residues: CASSKDEGLSNEQFF.

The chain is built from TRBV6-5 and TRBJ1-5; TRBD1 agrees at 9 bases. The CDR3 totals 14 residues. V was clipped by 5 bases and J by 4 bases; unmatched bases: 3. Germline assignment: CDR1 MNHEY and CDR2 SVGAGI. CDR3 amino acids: CASSDRGANQPQHF. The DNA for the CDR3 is TGTGCCAGCAGTGACAGGGGGGCGAATCAGCCCCAGCATTTT.

This CDR3 is CASSKGTDNSPLHF. The DNA for the CDR3 is TGTGCCAGCAGTAAAGGGACAGATAATTCACCCCTCCACTTT. This chain links TRBV28 with TRBJ1-6, with 7 bases matching TRBD1. The CDR3 is made up of 14 amino acids. CDR1 and CDR2 (germline): MDHEN, SYDVKM. Unmatched junction bases numbered 3, after V lost 5 bases and J lost 5 bases.

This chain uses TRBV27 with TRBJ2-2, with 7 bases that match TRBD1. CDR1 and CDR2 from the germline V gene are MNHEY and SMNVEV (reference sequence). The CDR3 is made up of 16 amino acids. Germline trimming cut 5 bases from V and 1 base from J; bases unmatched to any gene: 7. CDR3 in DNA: TGTGCCAGCAGTCGGAGACAGGGATTGAACACCGGGGAGCTGTTTTTT. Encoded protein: CASSRRQGLNTGELFF.

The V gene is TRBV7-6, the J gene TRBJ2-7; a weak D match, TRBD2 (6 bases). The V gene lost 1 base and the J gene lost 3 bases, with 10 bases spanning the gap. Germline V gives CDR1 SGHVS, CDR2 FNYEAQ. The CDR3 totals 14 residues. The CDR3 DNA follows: TGTGCCAGCAGCTTAGGGGAGGCGAACTACGAGCAGTACTTC. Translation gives CASSLGEANYEQYF.

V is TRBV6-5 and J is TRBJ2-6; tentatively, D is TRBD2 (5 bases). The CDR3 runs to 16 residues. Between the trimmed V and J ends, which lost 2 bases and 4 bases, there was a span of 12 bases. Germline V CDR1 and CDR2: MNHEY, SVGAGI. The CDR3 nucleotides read TGTGCCAGCAGTTACAGGCCCGGGGTCGGGGCCAACGTCCTGACTTTC. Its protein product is CASSYRPGVGANVLTF.

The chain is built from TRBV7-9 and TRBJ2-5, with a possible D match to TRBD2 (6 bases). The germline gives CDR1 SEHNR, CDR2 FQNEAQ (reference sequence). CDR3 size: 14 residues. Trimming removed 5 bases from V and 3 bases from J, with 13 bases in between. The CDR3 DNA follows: TGTGCCAGCAGCCCGGGGGTTTATGAAGAGACCCAGTACTTC. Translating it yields CASSPGVYEETQYF.

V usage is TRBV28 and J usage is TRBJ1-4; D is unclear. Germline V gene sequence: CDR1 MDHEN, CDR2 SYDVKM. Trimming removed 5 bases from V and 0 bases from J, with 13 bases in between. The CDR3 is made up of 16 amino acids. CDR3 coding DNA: TGTGCCAGCAGTACCCCCGCGGCTGCAACTAATGAAAAACTGTTTTTT. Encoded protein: CASSTPAAATNEKLFF. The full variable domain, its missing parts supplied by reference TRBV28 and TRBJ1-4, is DVKVTQSSRYLVKRTGEKVFLECVQDMDHENMFWYRQDPGLGLRLIYFSYDVKMKEKGDIPEGYSVSREKKERFSLILESASTNQTSMYLCASSTPAAATNEKLFFGSGTQLSVL.

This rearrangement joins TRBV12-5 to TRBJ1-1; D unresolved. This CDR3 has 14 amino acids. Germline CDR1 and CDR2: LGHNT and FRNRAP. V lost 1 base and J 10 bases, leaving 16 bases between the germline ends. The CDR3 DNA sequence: TGTGCTAGTGGTTTGGAAAGTGGGTCGAGAGGAGCTTTCTTT. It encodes CASGLESGSRGAFF.

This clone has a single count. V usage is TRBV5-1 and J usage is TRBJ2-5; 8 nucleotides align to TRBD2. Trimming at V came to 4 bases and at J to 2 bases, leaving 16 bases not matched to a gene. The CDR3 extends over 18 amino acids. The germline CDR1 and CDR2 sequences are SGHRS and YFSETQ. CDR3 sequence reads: CASSPGTSLAGIQETQYF. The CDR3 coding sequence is TGCGCCAGCAGCCCCGGGACCTCGCTAGCGGGCATACAAGAGACCCAGTACTTC. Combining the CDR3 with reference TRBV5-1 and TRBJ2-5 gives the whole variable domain KAGVTQTPRYLIKTRGQQVTLSCSPISGHRSVSWYQQTPGQGLQFLFEYFSETQRNKGNFPGRFSGRQFSNSRSEMNVSTLELGDSALYLCASSPGTSLAGIQETQYFGPGTRLLVL.

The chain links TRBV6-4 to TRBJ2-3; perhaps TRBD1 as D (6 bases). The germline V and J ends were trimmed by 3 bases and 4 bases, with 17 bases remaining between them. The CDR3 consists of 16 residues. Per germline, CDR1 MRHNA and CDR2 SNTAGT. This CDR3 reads CASSEDLGRGADTQYF. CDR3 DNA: TGTGCCAGCAGTGAAGACCTAGGCAGGGGCGCAGATACGCAGTATTTT.

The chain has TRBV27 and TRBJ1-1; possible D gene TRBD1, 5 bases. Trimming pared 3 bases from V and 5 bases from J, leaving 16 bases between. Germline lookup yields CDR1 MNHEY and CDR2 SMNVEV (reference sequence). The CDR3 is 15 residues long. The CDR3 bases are TGTGCCAGCAGTTTTAGCGGGACCGTAGGGACTGAAGCTTTCTTT. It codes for CASSFSGTVGTEAFF.

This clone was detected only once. DNA for the CDR3: TGCAGCGTTGAAGATCGAACACCGGGGGAGCAGTACTTC. As protein: CSVEDRTPGEQYF. V is TRBV29-1 and J is TRBJ2-7; weak D call: TRBD2 (5 bases). Germline CDR1 SQVTM, CDR2 ANQGSEA. The CDR3 covers 13 residues. V lost 0 bases and J lost 7, with 13 bases in between.

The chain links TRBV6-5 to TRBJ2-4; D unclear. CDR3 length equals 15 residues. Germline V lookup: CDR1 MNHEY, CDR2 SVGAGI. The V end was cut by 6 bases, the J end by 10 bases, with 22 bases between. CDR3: CASSHSPDTSAIQYF. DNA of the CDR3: TGTGCCAGCAGCCATTCGCCCGATACATCTGCTATTCAGTACTTC.

As DNA, the CDR3 is TGTGCCAGCAGCTTAGTGGCGGGCGACGAGCAGTACTTC. Protein: CASSLVAGDEQYF. The gene calls are TRBV11-3 and TRBJ2-7; possible D gene TRBD2, 5 bases. CDR1 and CDR2 (germline): SGHNT, YENEEA. CDR3 length equals 13 residues. With 1 base removed from V and 5 bases from J, the gap between germline ends came to 9 bases.

DNA of the CDR3: TGTGCCAGCAGCTTAGTGGCTAGCGGGGTATACAATGAGCAGTTCTTC. This codes for CASSLVASGVYNEQFF. The rearrangement uses TRBV11-2 and TRBJ2-1; TRBD2 matches at 9 bases. V lost 1 base to trimming and J lost 4 bases; unmatched junction nucleotides: 5. Germline lookup yields CDR1 SGHAT and CDR2 FQNNGV. The CDR3 contains 16 residues.